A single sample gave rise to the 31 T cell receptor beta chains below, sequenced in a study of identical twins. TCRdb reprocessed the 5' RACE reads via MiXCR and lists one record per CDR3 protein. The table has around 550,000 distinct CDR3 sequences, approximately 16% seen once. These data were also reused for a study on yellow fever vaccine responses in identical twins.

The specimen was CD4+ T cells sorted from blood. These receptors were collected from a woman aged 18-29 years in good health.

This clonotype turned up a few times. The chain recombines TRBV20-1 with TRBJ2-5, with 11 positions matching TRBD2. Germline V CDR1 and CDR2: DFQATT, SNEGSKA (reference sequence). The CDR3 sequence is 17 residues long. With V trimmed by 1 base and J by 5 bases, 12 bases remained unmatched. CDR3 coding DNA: TGCAGTGCTAGAGGGGCTGGACTAGCGGGCTCTGTGGAGACCCAGTACTTC. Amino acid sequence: CSARGAGLAGSVETQYF.

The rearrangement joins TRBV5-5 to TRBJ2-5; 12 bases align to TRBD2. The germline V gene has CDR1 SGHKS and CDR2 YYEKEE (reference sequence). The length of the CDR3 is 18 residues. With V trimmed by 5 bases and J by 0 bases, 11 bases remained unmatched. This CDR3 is CASSSGLAGGPYQETQYF. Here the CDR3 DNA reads TGTGCCAGCAGTTCGGGGCTAGCGGGAGGGCCGTACCAAGAGACCCAGTACTTC.

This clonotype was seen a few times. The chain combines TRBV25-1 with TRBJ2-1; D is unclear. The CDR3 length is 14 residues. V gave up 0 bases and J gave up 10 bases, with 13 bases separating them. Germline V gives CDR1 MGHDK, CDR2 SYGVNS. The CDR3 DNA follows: TGTGCCAGCAGTGAATATGGGGTAGCCTGGGAGCAGTTCTTC. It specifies CASSEYGVAWEQFF.

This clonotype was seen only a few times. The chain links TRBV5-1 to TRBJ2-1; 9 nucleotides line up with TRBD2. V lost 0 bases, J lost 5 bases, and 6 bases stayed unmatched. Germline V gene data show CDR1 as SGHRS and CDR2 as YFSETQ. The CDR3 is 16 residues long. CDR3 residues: CASSLVGGRAHNEQFF. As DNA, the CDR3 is TGCGCCAGCAGCTTGGTCGGCGGGAGGGCCCACAATGAGCAGTTCTTC.

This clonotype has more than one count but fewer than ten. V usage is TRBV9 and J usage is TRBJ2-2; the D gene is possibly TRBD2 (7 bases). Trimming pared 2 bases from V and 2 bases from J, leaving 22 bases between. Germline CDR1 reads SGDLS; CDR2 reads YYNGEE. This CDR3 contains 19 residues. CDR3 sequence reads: CASSVLAGASFQNTGELFF. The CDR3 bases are TGTGCCAGCAGCGTTCTGGCGGGGGCGTCGTTCCAAAACACCGGGGAGCTGTTTTTT.

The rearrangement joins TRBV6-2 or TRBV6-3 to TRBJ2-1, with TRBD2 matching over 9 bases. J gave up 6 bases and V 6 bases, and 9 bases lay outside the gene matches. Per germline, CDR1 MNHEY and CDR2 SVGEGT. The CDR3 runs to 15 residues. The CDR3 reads CASRSIAGVGNEQFF. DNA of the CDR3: TGTGCCAGCAGATCTATAGCGGGAGTGGGCAATGAGCAGTTCTTC.

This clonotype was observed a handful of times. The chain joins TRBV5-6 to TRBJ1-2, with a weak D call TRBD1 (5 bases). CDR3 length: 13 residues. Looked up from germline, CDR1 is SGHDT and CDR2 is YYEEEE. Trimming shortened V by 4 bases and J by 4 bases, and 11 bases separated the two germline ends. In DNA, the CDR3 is TGTGCCAGCAGCCTAGACAGCTCCTATGGCTACACCTTC. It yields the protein CASSLDSSYGYTF.

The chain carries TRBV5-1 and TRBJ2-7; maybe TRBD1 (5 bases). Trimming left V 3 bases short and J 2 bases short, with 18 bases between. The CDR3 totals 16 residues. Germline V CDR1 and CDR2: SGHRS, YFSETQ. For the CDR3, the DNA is TGCGCCAGCAGCTCAGGTTGGCAGGGTGGTGCCTACGAGCAGTACTTC. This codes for CASSSGWQGGAYEQYF.

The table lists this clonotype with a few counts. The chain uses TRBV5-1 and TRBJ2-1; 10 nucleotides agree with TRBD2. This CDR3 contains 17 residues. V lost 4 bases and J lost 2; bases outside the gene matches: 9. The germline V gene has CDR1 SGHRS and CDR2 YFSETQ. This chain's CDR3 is CASSGGGLAETYNEQFF. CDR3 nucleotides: TGCGCCAGCAGCGGGGGCGGACTAGCGGAAACCTACAATGAGCAGTTCTTC.

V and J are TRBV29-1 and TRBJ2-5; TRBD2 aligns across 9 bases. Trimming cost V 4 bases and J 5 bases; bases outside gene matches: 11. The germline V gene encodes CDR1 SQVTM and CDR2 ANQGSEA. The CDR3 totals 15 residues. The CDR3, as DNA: TGCAGCGTTGGCGTTATAGCGGGGGTTCGTGAGACCCAGTACTTC. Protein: CSVGVIAGVRETQYF.

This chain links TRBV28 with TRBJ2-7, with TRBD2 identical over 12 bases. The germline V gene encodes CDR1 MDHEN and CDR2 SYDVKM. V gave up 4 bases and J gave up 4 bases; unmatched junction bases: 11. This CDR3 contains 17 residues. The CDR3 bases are TGTGCCAGCAGTTCACTGACTAGCGGGGGTTATTTTTACGAGCAGTACGTC. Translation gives CASSSLTSGGYFYEQYV.

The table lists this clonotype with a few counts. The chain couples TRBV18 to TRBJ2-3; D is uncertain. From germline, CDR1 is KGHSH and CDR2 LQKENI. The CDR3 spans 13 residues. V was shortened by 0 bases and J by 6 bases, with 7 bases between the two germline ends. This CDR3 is CASSPPQGDTQYF. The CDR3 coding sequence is TGTGCCAGCTCACCACCCCAAGGTGATACGCAGTATTTT. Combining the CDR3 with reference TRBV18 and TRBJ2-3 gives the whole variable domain NAGVMQNPRHLVRRRGQEARLRCSPMKGHSHVYWYRQLPEEGLKFMVYLQKENIIDESGMPKERFSAEFPKEGPSILRIQQVVRGDSAAYFCASSPPQGDTQYFGPGTRLTVL.

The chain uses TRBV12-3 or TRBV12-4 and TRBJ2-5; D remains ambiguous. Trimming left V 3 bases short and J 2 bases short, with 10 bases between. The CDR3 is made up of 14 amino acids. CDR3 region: CASSFFGLQETQYF. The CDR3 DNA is TGTGCCAGCAGTTTTTTTGGGCTACAAGAGACCCAGTACTTC.

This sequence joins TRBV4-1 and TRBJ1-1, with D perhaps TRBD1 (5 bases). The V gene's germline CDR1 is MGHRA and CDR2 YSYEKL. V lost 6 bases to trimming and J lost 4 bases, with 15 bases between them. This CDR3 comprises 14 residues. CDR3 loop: CASRKVPGGTEAFF. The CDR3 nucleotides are TGCGCCAGCAGAAAGGTCCCGGGGGGCACTGAAGCTTTCTTT.

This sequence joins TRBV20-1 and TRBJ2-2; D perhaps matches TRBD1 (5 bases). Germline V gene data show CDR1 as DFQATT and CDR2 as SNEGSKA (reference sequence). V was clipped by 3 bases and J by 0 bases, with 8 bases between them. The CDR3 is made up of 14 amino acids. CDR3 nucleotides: TGCAGTGCTAGTGACAGATCGAACACCGGGGAGCTGTTTTTT. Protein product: CSASDRSNTGELFF.

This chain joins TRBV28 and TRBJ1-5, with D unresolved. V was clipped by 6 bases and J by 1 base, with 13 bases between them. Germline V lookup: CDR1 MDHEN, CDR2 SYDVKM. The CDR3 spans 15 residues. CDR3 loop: CASRRGIGSNQPQHF. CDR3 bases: TGTGCCAGCAGACGAGGGATTGGCAGCAATCAGCCCCAGCATTTT.

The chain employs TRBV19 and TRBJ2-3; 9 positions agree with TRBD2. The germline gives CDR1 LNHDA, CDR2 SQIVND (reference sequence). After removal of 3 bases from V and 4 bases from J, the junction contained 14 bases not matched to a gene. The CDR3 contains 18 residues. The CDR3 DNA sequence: TGTGCCAGTAGTATTCAAGTCCGTCCAGCGGGGGGACCAGATACGCAGTATTTT. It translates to CASSIQVRPAGGPDTQYF. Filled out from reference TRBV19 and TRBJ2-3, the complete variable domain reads DGGITQSPKYLFRKEGQNVTLSCEQNLNHDAMYWYRQDPGQGLRLIYYSQIVNDFQKGDIAEGYSVSREKKESFPLTVTSAQKNPTAFYLCASSIQVRPAGGPDTQYFGPGTRLTVL.

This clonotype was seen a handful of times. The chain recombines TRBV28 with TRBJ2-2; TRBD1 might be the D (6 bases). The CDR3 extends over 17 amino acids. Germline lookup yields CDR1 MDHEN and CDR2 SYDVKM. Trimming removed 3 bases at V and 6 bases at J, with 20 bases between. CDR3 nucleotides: TGTGCCAGCAGTTTGACCAGGGGTCACGGGTTGGCCGGGGAGCTGTTTTTT. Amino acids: CASSLTRGHGLAGELFF.

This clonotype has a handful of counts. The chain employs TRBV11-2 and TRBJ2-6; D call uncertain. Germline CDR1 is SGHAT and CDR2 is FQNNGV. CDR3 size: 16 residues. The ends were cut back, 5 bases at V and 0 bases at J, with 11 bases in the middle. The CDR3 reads CASSPPGISGANVLTF. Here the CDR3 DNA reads TGTGCCAGCAGCCCCCCCGGCATCTCTGGGGCCAACGTCCTGACTTTC.

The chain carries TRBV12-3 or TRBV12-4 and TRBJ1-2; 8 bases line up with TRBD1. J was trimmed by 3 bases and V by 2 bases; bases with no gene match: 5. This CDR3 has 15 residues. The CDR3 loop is CASSLQRTGYYGYTF. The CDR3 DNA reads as TGTGCCAGCAGTTTACAACGGACAGGGTACTATGGCTACACCTTC.

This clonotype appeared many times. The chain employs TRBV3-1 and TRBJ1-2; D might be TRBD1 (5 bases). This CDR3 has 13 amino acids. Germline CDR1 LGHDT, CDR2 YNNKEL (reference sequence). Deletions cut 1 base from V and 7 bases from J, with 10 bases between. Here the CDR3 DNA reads TGTGCCAGCAGCCAAGTTTGGGACGGTGGCTACACCTTC. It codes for CASSQVWDGGYTF.

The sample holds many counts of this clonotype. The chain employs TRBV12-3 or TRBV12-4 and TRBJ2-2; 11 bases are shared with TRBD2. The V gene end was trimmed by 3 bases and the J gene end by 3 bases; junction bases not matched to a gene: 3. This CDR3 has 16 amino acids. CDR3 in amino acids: CASSFQLAGDTGELFF. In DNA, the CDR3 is TGTGCCAGCAGTTTCCAACTAGCGGGGGACACCGGGGAGCTGTTTTTT.

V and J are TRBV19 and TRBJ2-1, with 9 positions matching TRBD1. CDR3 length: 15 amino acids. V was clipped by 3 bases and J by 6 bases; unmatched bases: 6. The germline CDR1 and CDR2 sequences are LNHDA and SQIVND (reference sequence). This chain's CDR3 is CASSMVGQGTNEQFF. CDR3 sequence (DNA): TGTGCCAGTAGTATGGTGGGACAGGGTACCAATGAGCAGTTCTTC.

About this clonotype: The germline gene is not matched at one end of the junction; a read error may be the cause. The CDR3 spells CASSYDLTGDTEASF. In nucleotides, the CDR3 is TGTGCCAGCAGTTACGACCTTACAGGGGATACTGAAGCTTCCTTT. The chain joins TRBV6-5 to TRBJ1-1, with 7 nucleotides matching TRBD1. CDR3 size: 15 residues. Germline-derived CDR1 and CDR2 are MNHEY and SVGAGI.

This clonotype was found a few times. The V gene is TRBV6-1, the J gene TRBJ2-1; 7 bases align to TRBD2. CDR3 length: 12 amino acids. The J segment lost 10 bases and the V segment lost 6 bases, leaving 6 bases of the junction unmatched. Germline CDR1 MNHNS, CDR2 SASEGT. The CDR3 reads CASRTSSGEQFF. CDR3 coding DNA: TGTGCCAGCAGGACCTCTAGCGGAGAGCAGTTCTTC.

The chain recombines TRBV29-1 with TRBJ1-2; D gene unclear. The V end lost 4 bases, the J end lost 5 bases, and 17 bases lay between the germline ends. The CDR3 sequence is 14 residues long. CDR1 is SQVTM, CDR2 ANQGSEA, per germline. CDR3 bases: TGCAGCGTTGCTGGCGGCGGGGTTGGATATGGCTACACCTTC. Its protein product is CSVAGGGVGYGYTF.

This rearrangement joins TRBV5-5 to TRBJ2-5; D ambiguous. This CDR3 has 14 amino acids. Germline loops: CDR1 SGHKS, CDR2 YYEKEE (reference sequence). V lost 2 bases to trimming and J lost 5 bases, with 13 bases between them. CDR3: CASSLSTARETQYF. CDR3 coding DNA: TGTGCCAGCAGCTTAAGCACGGCAAGGGAGACCCAGTACTTC.

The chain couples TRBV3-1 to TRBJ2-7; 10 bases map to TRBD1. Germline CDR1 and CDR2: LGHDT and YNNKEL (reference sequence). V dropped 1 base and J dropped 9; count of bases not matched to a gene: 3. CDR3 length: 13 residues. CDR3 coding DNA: TGTGCCAGCAGCCAAGGGACAGGGGGGGCGCAGTACTTC. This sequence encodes CASSQGTGGAQYF.

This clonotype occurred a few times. CDR3 sequence (DNA): TGCGCCAGCAGCCTAGAGGGAGACAGATTCTCTGGGGCCAACGTCCTGACTTTC. It translates to CASSLEGDRFSGANVLTF. The chain is built from TRBV4-1 and TRBJ2-6; possibly TRBD1 or TRBD2 for D (5 bases each). Germline CDR1 is MGHRA and CDR2 is YSYEKL. Trimming took off 4 bases at V and 0 bases at J, with 16 bases between the two ends. The CDR3 length is 18 residues.

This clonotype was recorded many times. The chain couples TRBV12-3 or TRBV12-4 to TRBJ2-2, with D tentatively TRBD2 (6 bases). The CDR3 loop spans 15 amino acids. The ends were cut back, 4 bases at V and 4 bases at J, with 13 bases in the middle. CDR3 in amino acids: CASSWLAIVTGELFF. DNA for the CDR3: TGTGCCAGCAGTTGGCTAGCGATAGTCACCGGGGAGCTGTTTTTT.

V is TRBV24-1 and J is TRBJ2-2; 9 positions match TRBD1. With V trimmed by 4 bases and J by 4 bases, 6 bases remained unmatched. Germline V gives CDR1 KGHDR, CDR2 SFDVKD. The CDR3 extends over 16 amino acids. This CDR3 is CATSDIGQGITGELFF. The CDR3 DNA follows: TGTGCCACCAGTGACATTGGACAGGGGATCACCGGGGAGCTGTTTTTT.